This T cell receptor (beta chain) appears in the sequencing data of a study of control samples from healthy donors and cancer patients. Germline V gene lookup returns CDR1 SGHRS and CDR2 YFSETQ. The CDR3 extends over 14 amino acids. The V segment lost 2 bases and the J segment 5 bases; nucleotides outside the gene matches: 6. The protocol was immunoSEQ multiplex PCR, while the TCRdb copy is restricted to in-frame clones and leaves out a portion. In the table there are some 7,200 clones, approximately 81% of which are singletons. The sequence came from a man aged 70 or older with lung cancer. Sample: PBMCs. This chain connects TRBV5-1 to TRBJ2-5; TRBD1 agrees at 7 bases. CDR3 protein: CASSLKGGQETQYF. CDR3 nucleotide sequence: TGCGCCAGCAGCTTAAAAGGGGGCCAGGAGACCCAGTACTTC. The entire variable domain, with the rest obtained from reference TRBV5-1 and TRBJ2-5, is as follows: KAGVTQTPRYLIKTRGQQVTLSCSPISGHRSVSWYQQTPGQGLQFLFEYFSETQRNKGNFPGRFSGRQFSNSRSEMNVSTLELGDSALYLCASSLKGGQETQYFGPGTRLLVL.